Sequencing of this TCR beta chain was carried out in a study of cytomegalovirus exposure and HLA in healthy donors. The study's findings and limits: Rare TCR sequences predominated, though certain public TCRs were found in many donors. In a later analysis, at a false discovery rate of 0.05, 16,951 TCR beta sequences matched HLA alleles.

With regard to this clone: Its antigen is currently unknown.

Germline V gene data show CDR1 as SGDLS and CDR2 as YYNGEE. CDR3 length: 15 residues. Between the trimmed V and J ends, which lost 0 bases and 3 bases, there was a span of 7 bases. The PCR contained 60 Vbeta and 13 Jbeta primers. Method: immunoSEQ multiplex PCR; TCRdb's copy keeps in-frame clones and lacks some. This sample has over 150,000 clones; 65% to 85% occur once, and the top ten carry 1.3% to 1.5%. The specimen was PBMCs. This clonotype was sampled from a man in his sixties in good health and CMV-seronegative. V gene TRBV9 combines with J gene TRBJ2-6, with D possibly TRBD1 on 5 matching bases. The CDR3 sequence: CASSVGQGGANVLTF. The DNA for the CDR3 is TGTGCCAGCAGCGTAGGGCAGGGTGGGGCCAACGTCCTGACTTTC.